A single sample gave rise to the 18 T cell receptor beta chains below, sequenced in a study of blood T cell repertoires in COVID-19. TCRdb keeps only in-frame clones here, not all; method: immunoSEQ multiplex PCR. This table has 100,000 to 150,000 clones, about four fifths appearing once. Sequencing was carried out using peripheral blood. Receptors were obtained from a man aged 30 to 39 with COVID-19, enrolled during active disease.

This clone was detected once. The V call is TRBV11-3, the J call TRBJ2-3; 9 bases align to TRBD1. In germline, CDR1 is SGHNT, CDR2 YENEEA. The CDR3 extends over 15 amino acids. J was trimmed by 0 bases and V by 6 bases; bases with no gene match: 4. The CDR3 here is CASRAGTGSTDTQYF. The CDR3 DNA reads as TGTGCCAGCAGGGCCGGGACAGGGAGCACAGATACGCAGTATTTT.

The CDR3 DNA follows: TGTGCCAGCACTAACAGGGTTGGTCAGCCCCAGCATTTT. Protein: CASTNRVGQPQHF. This chain uses TRBV27 with TRBJ1-5; perhaps TRBD1 as D (6 bases). This CDR3 has 13 residues. CDR1 MNHEY and CDR2 SMNVEV come from the germline V gene (reference sequence). The V gene lost 7 bases and the J gene lost 6 bases, with 13 bases spanning the gap.

The V gene is TRBV7-6, the J gene TRBJ2-3; a possible D gene is TRBD2 (5 bases). This CDR3 is built from 18 residues. The V gene lost 1 base and the J gene lost 0 bases, with 17 bases spanning the gap. CDR1 is SGHVS and CDR2 is FNYEAQ in the germline V gene. The CDR3 sequence is CASSLEALARHSTDTQYF. CDR3 coding DNA: TGTGCCAGCAGCTTAGAAGCCCTAGCCCGTCATAGCACAGATACGCAGTATTTT.

The chain joins TRBV29-1 to TRBJ1-1, with D perhaps TRBD1 (6 bases). Germline V gene data show CDR1 as SQVTM and CDR2 as ANQGSEA. The CDR3 extends over 13 amino acids. Trimming stripped 5 bases from V and 5 bases from J, with 15 bases between. The CDR3 nucleotides are TGCAGCGTTAGAATGGGGGCAGGGACTGAAGCTTTCTTT. This gives the protein CSVRMGAGTEAFF.

V usage is TRBV2 and J usage is TRBJ1-2; D remains ambiguous. The germline V and J ends were trimmed by 6 bases and 7 bases, with 15 bases remaining between them. CDR1 is SNHLY, CDR2 FYNNEI, per germline. CDR3 length: 13 amino acids. CDR3 DNA: TGTGCCAGCAGCAACCTTCGCAGTCCTGGCTACACCTTC. Its translation is CASSNLRSPGYTF. The whole variable domain, remainder taken from reference TRBV2 and TRBJ1-2, is EPEVTQTPSHQVTQMGQEVILRCVPISNHLYFYWYRQILGQKVEFLVSFYNNEISEKSEIFDDQFSVERPDGSNFTLKIRSTKLEDSAMYFCASSNLRSPGYTFGSGTRLTVV.

V gene TRBV29-1 combines with J gene TRBJ2-3; D is uncertain. Germline-derived CDR1 and CDR2 are SQVTM and ANQGSEA. Trimming stripped 4 bases from V and 2 bases from J, with 19 bases between. The CDR3 sequence is 16 residues long. CDR3 bases: TGCAGCGTTGCGGATGAGGCCGCACTCTCCACAGATACGCAGTATTTT. It is translated as CSVADEAALSTDTQYF.

The chain has TRBV6-5 and TRBJ2-7; 9 bases match TRBD1. CDR3 length: 14 amino acids. Germline assignment: CDR1 MNHEY and CDR2 SVGAGI. The V gene end was trimmed by 6 bases and the J gene end by 5 bases; junction bases not matched to a gene: 8. CDR3 sequence: CASSLRDRVDEQYF. The CDR3 bases are TGTGCCAGCAGCCTCCGGGACAGGGTGGACGAGCAGTACTTC.

The rearrangement uses TRBV7-2 and TRBJ1-1; TRBD1 aligns across 10 bases. Germline V CDR1 and CDR2: SGHTA, FQGNSA. Trimming at V came to 4 bases and at J to 10 bases, leaving 15 bases not matched to a gene. CDR3 length equals 16 residues. The CDR3 region has the DNA TGTGCCAGCAGCTCTTCCGGGACAGGGGATGTTCTTGGAGCTTTCTTT. This translates into CASSSSGTGDVLGAFF.

The chain is built from TRBV19 and TRBJ1-4; tentatively, D is TRBD1 (6 bases). The ends were cut back, 3 bases at V and 7 bases at J, with 12 bases in the middle. Germline assignment: CDR1 LNHDA and CDR2 SQIVND (reference sequence). CDR3 length: 14 residues. The CDR3 coding sequence is TGTGCCAGTAGTATTTGGGGAGGGGGTGAAAAACTGTTTTTT. This encodes CASSIWGGGEKLFF.

The V call is TRBV12-3 or TRBV12-4, the J call TRBJ1-4, with 8 bases aligning to TRBD1. The CDR3 extends over 13 amino acids. Trimming took 6 bases from V and 5 from J; bases not matched to a gene: 2. The CDR3 DNA reads TGTGCCAGCAGCCGACAGGGGAATGAAAAACTGTTTTTT. It encodes CASSRQGNEKLFF.

The chain couples TRBV18 to TRBJ1-2; tentative D call: TRBD1 (6 bases). Germline V lookup: CDR1 KGHSH, CDR2 LQKENI. Trimming left V 0 bases short and J 7 bases short, with 9 bases between. The CDR3 covers 13 residues. CDR3: CASSPPEGVGYTF. DNA for the CDR3: TGTGCCAGCTCACCACCTGAGGGGGTTGGCTACACCTTC.

The gene calls are TRBV30 and TRBJ2-2; 7 nucleotides align to TRBD1. CDR1 is GTSNPN, CDR2 SVGIG, per germline (reference sequence). The CDR3 covers 13 residues. The trim removed 2 bases at V and 10 bases at J, leaving 7 bases unmatched. CDR3 DNA: TGTGCCTGGAGTACCGGACAGGTACCGGAGCTGTTTTTT. Translating gives CAWSTGQVPELFF.

The V and J genes are TRBV6-5 and TRBJ1-6; D gene ambiguous. The CDR3 is made up of 13 amino acids. Germline CDR1 MNHEY, CDR2 SVGAGI. V dropped 5 bases and J dropped 10 bases, with 12 bases sitting between them. CDR3 amino acids: CASSRGRRSPLHF. The CDR3 DNA is TGTGCCAGCAGTAGAGGGCGGCGATCACCCCTCCACTTT.

In its sample, this clone was seen once. The chain combines TRBV7-2 with TRBJ1-2; the D is unclear. V lost 5 bases and J lost 2, with 15 bases in between. The length of the CDR3 is 15 residues. CDR1 is SGHTA and CDR2 is FQGNSA in the germline V gene. CDR3 bases: TGTGCCAGCAGCCGCCCGGCGGGCTTGAACTATGGCTACACCTTC. Translating gives CASSRPAGLNYGYTF.

The J gene is TRBJ1-3, the V gene TRBV27; TRBD1 matches at 7 bases. Germline V CDR1 and CDR2: MNHEY, SMNVEV (reference sequence). The CDR3 spans 15 residues. Germline trimming cut 0 bases from V and 4 bases from J; bases unmatched to any gene: 3. Written as DNA, the CDR3 is TGTGCCAGCAGTTTATCGTGGGGACAGGGAAACACCATATATTTT. This gives the protein CASSLSWGQGNTIYF.

The chain links TRBV30 to TRBJ2-1, with D perhaps matching TRBD1 (6 bases). The CDR3 runs 13 residues. The germline V gene has CDR1 GTSNPN and CDR2 SVGIG (reference sequence). V was pared by 4 bases and J by 4 bases, with 11 bases between. In nucleotides, the CDR3 is TGTGCCTGGAATACAGGGTCTTACAATGAGCAGTTCTTC. It is translated as CAWNTGSYNEQFF.

CDR3 DNA sequence: TGTGCCTGGAGGTACGGGGGGAACTCCTACGAGCAGTACTTC. It translates to CAWRYGGNSYEQYF. This chain connects TRBV30 to TRBJ2-7, with 7 bases fitting TRBD2. The CDR3 length is 14 residues. CDR1 GTSNPN and CDR2 SVGIG come from the germline V gene (reference sequence). The V and J ends lost 3 bases and 0 bases, in that order; junction bases with no gene match: 5.

The V and J genes are TRBV30 and TRBJ1-6; a possible D gene is TRBD1 (6 bases). V was clipped by 1 base and J by 6 bases, with 19 bases between them. The CDR3 is 17 residues long. The V gene's germline CDR1 is GTSNPN and CDR2 SVGIG (reference sequence). The CDR3 DNA sequence: TGTGCCTGGAGTGCTTTGGGTCCCCGACAGGTTAATTCACCCCTCCACTTT. Its translation: CAWSALGPRQVNSPLHF. Combining the CDR3 with reference TRBV30 and TRBJ1-6 gives the whole variable domain SQTIHQWPATLVQPVGSPLSLECTVEGTSNPNLYWYRQAAGRGLQLLFYSVGIGQISSEVPQNLSASRPQDRQFILSSKKLLLSDSGFYLCAWSALGPRQVNSPLHFGNGTRLTVT.